The rows below give T cell receptor beta chains drawn from one sample of a study of shared clonotypes between healthy human individuals. Here immunoSEQ multiplex PCR was the method, and the copy in TCRdb shows in-frame clones only, minus some. The sample lists some 2.4 million clones; under 95% were seen once. The sample was naive CD4+ T cells from PBMCs. The source of these receptors is a man aged 18 to 35 in good health. Some clones in this sample may be carry-over from other donors' samples. CDR3s include the opening cysteine and the closing phenylalanine or tryptophan. Fields, in order: clone size, D gene, V gene, J gene, CDR3 protein, CDR3 DNA. A D gene is named only where the DNA matches it firmly. Part of the rows lack a size; the others show once, few, many or a class for expanded clones.

-,TRBD2,TRBV30,TRBJ2-7,CAWTTSGRALRDEQYF,TGTGCCTGGACCACTAGCGGGAGGGCCCTTCGGGACGAGCAGTACTTC
-,-,TRBV30,TRBJ1-1,CAWSVGRGGAEAFF,TGTGCCTGGAGTGTCGGGAGAGGGGGAGCTGAAGCTTTCTTT
-,-,TRBV6-5,TRBJ2-2,CASSYGTYTGELFF,TGTGCCAGCAGTTACGGCACCTACACCGGGGAGCTGTTTTTT
-,-,TRBV6-1,TRBJ2-7,CASSVPGFYEQYF,TGTGCCAGCAGTGTCCCCGGGTTCTACGAGCAGTACTTC
-,-,TRBV7-9,TRBJ2-5,CASERAGAQIYF,TGTGCCAGCGAGAGGGCGGGTGCACAGATCTACTTC
-,-,TRBV19,TRBJ1-1,CASSILGNTEAFF,TGTGCCAGTAGTATTCTGGGCAACACTGAAGCTTTCTTT
few,-,TRBV5-1,TRBJ1-1,CASSLTAMNTEAFF,TGCGCCAGCAGCTTGACAGCTATGAACACTGAAGCTTTCTTT
-,-,TRBV5-6,TRBJ2-6,CASSSYRDTYSGANVLTF,TGTGCCAGCAGCTCCTATCGGGACACCTACTCTGGGGCCAACGTCCTGACTTTC
-,-,TRBV19,TRBJ2-5,CASSFSPRGGGETQYF,TGTGCCAGTAGTTTCAGTCCCAGGGGAGGTGGTGAGACCCAGTACTTC
-,-,TRBV18,TRBJ2-1,CASSRSVPAGTQYEQFF,TGTGCCAGCTCACGTTCAGTCCCTGCGGGGACTCAGTATGAGCAGTTCTTC
once,-,TRBV10-3,TRBJ2-7,CAISEMQGRTRSPYEQYF,TGTGCCATCAGTGAAATGCAGGGGCGGACTAGAAGTCCCTACGAGCAGTACTTC
-,TRBD2,TRBV18,TRBJ2-7,CASSPVLAGVDEQYF,TGTGCCAGCTCACCAGTCCTAGCGGGAGTAGACGAGCAGTACTTC
-,TRBD1,TRBV2,TRBJ1-1,CASLPRTGATFLNTEAFF,TGTGCCAGCCTACCCCGGACAGGCGCGACCTTCTTGAACACTGAAGCTTTCTTT
-,-,TRBV7-2,TRBJ1-2,CAKSLGPNYGYTF,TGTGCCAAATCCCTGGGACCTAACTATGGCTACACCTTC
-,TRBD2,TRBV4-2,TRBJ2-1,CASSQEPLTSGRSDEQFF,TGTGCCAGCAGCCAAGAACCGCTGACTAGCGGGAGAAGCGATGAGCAGTTCTTC
-,TRBD2,TRBV7-9,TRBJ2-7,CASSFRLAGTEQYF,TGTGCCAGCAGCTTTCGTCTAGCGGGAACCGAGCAGTACTTC
-,-,TRBV6-5,TRBJ2-1,CASSRRRGSYNEQFF,TGTGCCAGCAGTCGGCGGAGGGGCTCCTACAATGAGCAGTTCTTC
-,TRBD1,TRBV5-1,TRBJ2-3,CASSLPGTGFTDTQYF,TGCGCCAGCAGCTTACCGGGGACAGGGTTCACAGATACGCAGTATTTT
-,-,TRBV10-1,TRBJ2-2,CASSAGELFF,TGCGCCAGCAGTGCGGGGGAGCTGTTTTTT
-,-,TRBV28,TRBJ1-2,CASSSQGLGGYTF,TGTGCCAGCAGTTCCCAGGGTCTCGGTGGCTACACCTTC
once,-,TRBV18,TRBJ1-4,CASSPGRATNEKLFF,TGTGCCAGCTCACCAGGAAGGGCAACTAATGAAAAACTGTTTTTT
-,-,TRBV14,TRBJ1-3,CASSQDLIGNTIYF,TGTGCCAGCAGCCAAGACTTGATAGGAAACACCATATATTTT
-,-,TRBV5-6,TRBJ1-2,CASSLSTRRGYGYTF,TGTGCCAGCAGCTTATCAACAAGAAGGGGCTATGGCTACACCTTC
-,-,TRBV6-1,TRBJ1-4,CASNPPGMSNEKLFF,TGTGCCAGCAACCCCCCCGGGATGAGTAATGAAAAACTGTTTTTT
-,-,TRBV7-9,TRBJ2-4,CASSLSGAADIQYF,TGTGCCAGCAGCTTATCAGGGGCCGCGGACATTCAGTACTTC
-,TRBD1,TRBV6-1,TRBJ2-7,CASSTGTGGYEQYF,TGTGCCAGCAGTACCGGGACAGGGGGTTACGAGCAGTACTTC
-,TRBD2,TRBV29-1,TRBJ2-1,CSVLPGTSGTYEQFF,TGCAGCGTCCTACCCGGGACTAGCGGGACCTATGAGCAGTTCTTC
-,-,TRBV2,TRBJ1-5,CASRRSDNSNQPQHF,TGTGCCAGCAGGAGAAGCGACAATAGCAATCAGCCCCAGCATTTT
-,-,TRBV5-1,TRBJ2-1,CASSLFPRESNEQFF,TGCGCCAGCAGCTTGTTTCCACGCGAAAGCAATGAGCAGTTCTTC
-,-,TRBV11-3,TRBJ2-7,CASSLGQPGF,TGTGCCAGCAGCTTAGGACAGCCCGGCTTC
-,-,TRBV5-4,TRBJ2-5,CASSSGGQETQYF,TGTGCCAGCAGCTCAGGGGGGCAAGAGACCCAGTACTTC
-,TRBD1,TRBV18,TRBJ2-7,CASSPGTGTECYF,TGTGCCAGCTCACCAGGTACGGGGACAGAGTGCTACTTC
-,TRBD1,TRBV27,TRBJ1-2,CASSLYRTGTGGQYGYTF,TGTGCCAGCAGTTTATACCGAACAGGGACAGGGGGGCAGTATGGCTACACCTTC
-,-,TRBV19,TRBJ2-2,CASSIVQAVTGELFF,TGTGCCAGTAGTATAGTGCAGGCAGTCACCGGGGAGCTGTTTTTT
-,-,TRBV7-2,TRBJ1-5,CASSLGWGAHQPQHF,TGTGCCAGCAGCTTGGGGTGGGGGGCCCATCAGCCCCAGCATTTT
-,-,TRBV6-5,TRBJ1-4,CASRSSGFNEKLFF,TGTGCCAGCAGGTCATCAGGCTTCAATGAAAAACTGTTTTTT
once,-,TRBV5-1,TRBJ1-1,CASSLTPVNTEAFF,TGCGCCAGCAGCTTGACCCCAGTAAACACTGAAGCTTTCTTT
-,-,TRBV25-1,TRBJ1-2,CASTPGWGYDYGYTF,TGTGCCAGCACCCCGGGCTGGGGGTATGACTATGGCTACACCTTC
-,TRBD2,TRBV13,TRBJ2-3,CASSSRLAGGRTDTQYF,TGTGCCAGCAGCAGCAGACTAGCGGGAGGGCGAACAGATACGCAGTATTTT
-,-,TRBV27,TRBJ2-2,CASSPQVGELFF,TGTGCCAGCAGTCCGCAGGTCGGGGAGCTGTTTTTT
-,TRBD2,TRBV2,TRBJ2-3,CASSEGSGRGADTQYF,TGTGCCAGCAGTGAAGGTAGCGGGAGGGGGGCAGATACGCAGTATTTT
-,-,TRBV2,TRBJ2-7,CASSEAYEQYF,TGTGCCAGCAGCGAGGCCTACGAGCAGTACTTC
-,-,TRBV7-2,TRBJ2-7,CASSLDLQAAYEQYF,TGTGCCAGCAGCTTAGATTTGCAGGCAGCCTACGAGCAGTACTTC
-,-,TRBV29-1,TRBJ1-2,CSVERGTGGNYGYTF,TGCAGCGTTGAACGGGGTACCGGCGGTAACTATGGCTACACCTTC
-,TRBD1,TRBV6-5,TRBJ1-4,CASSYSGTGFNEKLFF,TGTGCCAGCAGTTACTCCGGGACAGGATTTAATGAAAAACTGTTTTTT
-,TRBD1,TRBV11-2,TRBJ2-6,CASSLRGQRSSGANVLTF,TGTGCCAGCAGCTTGAGGGGACAGAGAAGCTCTGGGGCCAACGTCCTGACTTTC
-,-,TRBV5-4,TRBJ2-7,CASSLLGPGNEQYF,TGTGCCAGCAGCTTATTGGGACCTGGGAACGAGCAGTACTTC
-,TRBD1,TRBV7-3,TRBJ1-1,CASSLTGTGNTFF,TGTGCCAGCAGCTTAACCGGGACAGGGAACACTTTCTTT
once,-,TRBV7-2,TRBJ1-1,CASSLGHTFEAFF,TGTGCCAGCAGCTTAGGCCACACTTTCGAAGCTTTCTTT
-,TRBD1,TRBV7-3,TRBJ1-2,CASSITRGQNYGYTF,TGTGCCAGCAGCATCACCCGGGGACAGAACTATGGCTACACCTTC
-,TRBD1,TRBV10-3,TRBJ1-1,CAIRMPGQAEAFF,TGTGCCATCAGGATGCCGGGACAGGCCGAAGCTTTCTTT
-,-,TRBV7-3,TRBJ2-1,CASSLTGSPGWDEQFF,TGTGCCAGCAGCTTAACGGGATCTCCTGGGTGGGATGAGCAGTTCTTC
-,TRBD1,TRBV28,TRBJ1-2,CASSDFRTGGGEGYTF,TGTGCCAGCAGCGATTTCCGGACAGGAGGCGGGGAAGGCTACACCTTC